This TCR beta chain was recovered during a study of CD8+ T cells in alopecia areata. General study results and limits: An increase in clonality over normal scalp was evident in lesional scalp, especially alopecia totalis/universalis.

This clone was counted between two and nine times. The antigen is not known. Germline CDR1 is SGHDN and CDR2 is FVKESK. The CDR3 consists of 14 residues. V gave up 6 bases and J gave up 8 bases, with 14 bases separating them. RNA, once extracted, was reverse transcribed into cDNA for use as the sequencing template. Method: immunoSEQ multiplex PCR; TCRdb's copy keeps in-frame clones and lacks some. The sample has some 130,000 clones, approximately 49% seen once. Here the sequenced sample was CD8+ T cells sorted from blood, taken at week 0. This TCR was sampled from a human donor with alopecia areata. This chain uses TRBV14 with TRBJ1-6; D may be TRBD1 (6 bases). CDR3: CASSQTGPYSPLHF. In DNA form, the CDR3 reads TGTGCCAGCAGTCAGACAGGTCCTTATTCACCCCTCCACTTT. Based on the CDR3 plus reference TRBV14 and TRBJ1-6, the full variable domain is EAGVTQFPSHSVIEKGQTVTLRCDPISGHDNLYWYRRVMGKEIKFLLHFVKESKQDESGMPNNRFLAERTGGTYSTLKVQPAELEDSGVYFCASSQTGPYSPLHFGNGTRLTVT.